The 31 T cell receptor beta chains below were found in one sample sequenced in a study of beta chain features in type 1 diabetes. Expressed TCRB transcripts were sequenced, since all the RNA that had been isolated was reverse transcribed. The method was immunoSEQ multiplex PCR; TCRdb's version includes in-frame clones alone and lacks a portion of them. This sample has 200,000 to 300,000 clones, with around 65% found just once. The sequenced sample was naive CD4+ T cells from blood. The source is a man between 25 and 39 years old in good health.

In its sample, this clone was seen a few times. The gene calls are TRBV29-1 and TRBJ2-4; the D gene is possibly TRBD1 (5 bases). This CDR3 spans 14 amino acids. Germline CDR1 reads SQVTM; CDR2 reads ANQGSEA. V dropped 6 bases and J dropped 0 bases, with 12 bases sitting between them. The CDR3 is CSVRGHLAKNIQYF. The CDR3 region has the DNA TGCAGCGTCCGTGGACACTTAGCCAAAAACATTCAGTACTTC.

The chain has TRBV7-2 and TRBJ2-7; TRBD2 is a possible D gene (6 bases). The V end lost 0 bases, the J end lost 2 bases, and 11 bases lay between the germline ends. Germline CDR1 and CDR2: SGHTA and FQGNSA. The CDR3 is 15 amino acids. The CDR3 sequence is CASSLAIGGTYEQYF. The CDR3 DNA reads as TGTGCCAGCAGCTTAGCGATAGGCGGGACCTACGAGCAGTACTTC. The full variable domain, completed using reference TRBV7-2 and TRBJ2-7, is GAGVSQSPSNKVTEKGKDVELRCDPISGHTALYWYRQSLGQGLEFLIYFQGNSAPDKSGLPSDRFSAERTGGSVSTLTIQRTQQEDSAVYLCASSLAIGGTYEQYFGPGTRLTVT.

The chain has TRBV13 and TRBJ2-1; D gene unclear. This CDR3 is 16 amino acids long. Trimming left V 5 bases short and J 0 bases short, with 14 bases between. The germline V gene has CDR1 PRHDT and CDR2 FYEKMQ (reference sequence). The CDR3 DNA reads TGTGCCAGCAGCCCCTTCTTGTCCAGCTCCTACAATGAGCAGTTCTTC. This gives the protein CASSPFLSSSYNEQFF.

This clone was counted only a few times. The genes are TRBV5-1 and TRBJ2-1, with D tentatively TRBD2 (5 bases). The CDR3 is made up of 13 amino acids. V gave up 2 bases and J gave up 8 bases, with 11 bases separating them. Germline lookup yields CDR1 SGHRS and CDR2 YFSETQ. DNA for the CDR3: TGCGCCAGCAGCTTTAGGCCCGGGGATGAGCAGTTCTTC. Its protein product is CASSFRPGDEQFF.

The chain's CDR3 is CASSQEQGDYGYTF. CDR3 sequence (DNA): TGTGCCAGCAGCCAAGAGCAGGGGGACTATGGCTACACCTTC. The J gene is TRBJ1-2, the V gene TRBV14; 7 bases agree with TRBD1. Trimming took 0 bases from V and 3 from J; bases not matched to a gene: 1. CDR3 size: 14 residues. Looked up from germline, CDR1 is SGHDN and CDR2 is FVKESK.

The gene calls are TRBV28 and TRBJ2-7; D is unresolved. The CDR3 has 15 amino acids. Trimming shortened V by 3 bases and J by 0 bases, and 12 bases separated the two germline ends. Germline V gives CDR1 MDHEN, CDR2 SYDVKM. The CDR3 DNA reads TGTGCCAGCAGTTTGTATTCACGGACCTCCTACGAGCAGTACTTC. It specifies CASSLYSRTSYEQYF.

V is TRBV30 and J is TRBJ1-6; D remains ambiguous. V shed 0 bases and J shed 9 bases, with 12 bases lying between them. This CDR3 is 14 amino acids long. Looked up from germline, CDR1 is GTSNPN and CDR2 is SVGIG (reference sequence). The CDR3 region is CAWSVVPGVSPLHF. The DNA for the CDR3 is TGTGCCTGGAGTGTTGTCCCCGGCGTTTCACCCCTCCACTTT.

V is TRBV2 and J is TRBJ2-1, with D perhaps matching TRBD1 or TRBD2 (6 bases each). This CDR3 is 10 amino acids long. Germline CDR1 SNHLY, CDR2 FYNNEI. CDR3: CAGGYGEQFF. For the CDR3, the DNA is TGTGCAGGGGGGTATGGTGAGCAGTTCTTC.

This chain joins TRBV5-1 and TRBJ2-1, with 7 bases fitting TRBD1. Germline CDR1 reads SGHRS; CDR2 reads YFSETQ. CDR3 size: 14 residues. Trimming at V came to 4 bases and at J to 4 bases, leaving 5 bases not matched to a gene. CDR3 sequence: CASSGGQLYNEQFF. For the CDR3, the DNA is TGCGCCAGCAGCGGGGGACAGTTATACAATGAGCAGTTCTTC. Full variable domain (outside the CDR3, taken from reference TRBV5-1 and TRBJ2-1): KAGVTQTPRYLIKTRGQQVTLSCSPISGHRSVSWYQQTPGQGLQFLFEYFSETQRNKGNFPGRFSGRQFSNSRSEMNVSTLELGDSALYLCASSGGQLYNEQFFGPGTRLTVL.

This rearrangement joins TRBV7-2 to TRBJ1-2, with 8 bases that match TRBD1. Looked up from germline, CDR1 is SGHTA and CDR2 is FQGNSA. V lost 1 base and J lost 8; bases outside the gene matches: 3. This CDR3 contains 13 residues. The chain's CDR3 is CASSLGQGRGYTF. The CDR3 nucleotides read TGTGCCAGCAGCTTAGGACAGGGGCGCGGCTACACCTTC. Drawing the rest from reference TRBV7-2 and TRBJ1-2, the complete variable domain is GAGVSQSPSNKVTEKGKDVELRCDPISGHTALYWYRQSLGQGLEFLIYFQGNSAPDKSGLPSDRFSAERTGGSVSTLTIQRTQQEDSAVYLCASSLGQGRGYTFGSGTRLTVV.

The chain recombines TRBV15 with TRBJ2-3, with TRBD1 identical over 8 bases. Germline assignment: CDR1 LNHNV and CDR2 YYDKDF (reference sequence). The CDR3 runs 17 residues. Trimming cost V 3 bases and J 2 bases; bases outside gene matches: 10. The CDR3 reads CATSSARGQAFTDTQYF. CDR3 sequence (DNA): TGTGCCACCAGCAGCGCCCGGGGACAGGCGTTCACAGATACGCAGTATTTT.

This clone occurred a few times. J is TRBJ2-7 and V is TRBV30; no clear D gene. The CDR3 is 12 residues long. V lost 3 bases and J 12 bases, leaving 18 bases between the germline ends. Germline V lookup: CDR1 GTSNPN, CDR2 SVGIG (reference sequence). CDR3 in DNA: TGTGCCTGGAGCCACCTCGGGCAGGTATCGTACTTC. It translates to CAWSHLGQVSYF.

This sequence joins TRBV30 and TRBJ2-1; the D is unclear. CDR1 and CDR2 (germline): GTSNPN, SVGIG (reference sequence). The CDR3 runs 13 residues. V lost 2 bases to trimming and J lost 0 bases, with 5 bases between them. DNA for the CDR3: TGTGCCTGGAGTATAAGCTCCTACAATGAGCAGTTCTTC. Amino acids: CAWSISSYNEQFF. Full variable domain (outside the CDR3, taken from reference TRBV30 and TRBJ2-1): SQTIHQWPATLVQPVGSPLSLECTVEGTSNPNLYWYRQAAGRGLQLLFYSVGIGQISSEVPQNLSASRPQDRQFILSSKKLLLSDSGFYLCAWSISSYNEQFFGPGTRLTVL.

This chain links TRBV30 with TRBJ2-3; D not resolved. In germline, CDR1 is GTSNPN, CDR2 SVGIG (reference sequence). The CDR3 is 14 residues long. V lost 2 bases and J lost 0, with 9 bases in between. The CDR3 reads CAWSRRESTDTQYF. The CDR3 region has the DNA TGTGCCTGGAGTAGGCGCGAGAGCACAGATACGCAGTATTTT.

This rearrangement joins TRBV29-1 to TRBJ2-7; 12 nucleotides align to TRBD2. The V gene end was trimmed by 5 bases and the J gene end by 6 bases; junction bases not matched to a gene: 8. This CDR3 contains 14 residues. In germline, CDR1 is SQVTM, CDR2 ANQGSEA. CDR3 DNA: TGCAGCGTTATCCGGACTAGCGGGAACGGCGAGCAGTACTTC. As protein: CSVIRTSGNGEQYF.

This clone was observed a handful of times. V usage is TRBV29-1 and J usage is TRBJ2-1; possible D gene TRBD1, 5 bases. The germline V gene encodes CDR1 SQVTM and CDR2 ANQGSEA. The CDR3 consists of 15 residues. V lost 1 base and J 0 bases, leaving 10 bases between the germline ends. The CDR3 DNA sequence: TGCAGCGTTGAAGGCCCCCAGGGCTCCTACAATGAGCAGTTCTTC. It specifies CSVEGPQGSYNEQFF.

This clone has only a few counts. V is TRBV9 and J is TRBJ1-3; D uncertain. Trimming took off 7 bases at V and 6 bases at J, with 8 bases between the two ends. The CDR3 sequence is 11 residues long. The V gene's germline CDR1 is SGDLS and CDR2 YYNGEE. DNA of the CDR3: TGTGCCAGCGGATCCCTAAACACCATATATTTT. Translation gives CASGSLNTIYF.

The chain recombines TRBV9 with TRBJ2-4; D call uncertain. Germline CDR1 is SGDLS and CDR2 is YYNGEE. V lost 0 bases, J lost 5 bases, and 12 bases lay in between. The length of the CDR3 is 15 residues. The CDR3 coding sequence is TGTGCCAGCAGCGTAGATCGACTGGGCCAAAACATTCAGTACTTC. Its translation is CASSVDRLGQNIQYF. The full variable domain, its missing parts supplied by reference TRBV9 and TRBJ2-4, is DSGVTQTPKHLITATGQRVTLRCSPRSGDLSVYWYQQSLDQGLQFLIQYYNGEERAKGNILERFSAQQFPDLHSELNLSSLELGDSALYFCASSVDRLGQNIQYFGAGTRLSVL.

This clone was found a few times. This chain connects TRBV29-1 to TRBJ2-7; 11 nucleotides align to TRBD1. Germline-derived CDR1 and CDR2 are SQVTM and ANQGSEA. The CDR3 has 13 amino acids. Trimming removed 6 bases from V and 6 bases from J; junction bases left unmatched: 7. CDR3 DNA: TGCAGCGTGGAGTGGGACAGGGGGATCGAGCAGTACTTC. Translating gives CSVEWDRGIEQYF.

The rearrangement uses TRBV7-2 and TRBJ1-1, with D uncertain. The CDR3 spans 14 residues. Germline V gene data show CDR1 as SGHTA and CDR2 as FQGNSA. Trimming stripped 5 bases from V and 5 bases from J, with 15 bases between. This CDR3 is CASSPSVGITEAFF. The CDR3 nucleotides read TGTGCCAGCAGCCCCTCAGTGGGAATAACTGAAGCTTTCTTT.

CDR3 bases: TGTGCCAGTAGTACCGGGGTAGATACCGGGGAGCTGTTTTTT. Its protein is CASSTGVDTGELFF. This chain joins TRBV19 and TRBJ2-2, with TRBD2 as a possible D gene (5 bases). The CDR3 loop spans 14 amino acids. CDR1 and CDR2 (germline): LNHDA, SQIVND (reference sequence). The germline V and J ends were trimmed by 4 bases and 5 bases, with 11 bases remaining between them. The full variable domain, with the rest looked up from reference TRBV19 and TRBJ2-2, is DGGITQSPKYLFRKEGQNVTLSCEQNLNHDAMYWYRQDPGQGLRLIYYSQIVNDFQKGDIAEGYSVSREKKESFPLTVTSAQKNPTAFYLCASSTGVDTGELFFGEGSRLTVL.

V usage is TRBV7-8 and J usage is TRBJ2-2; TRBD1 matches 8 bases. The V gene's germline CDR1 is SGHVS and CDR2 FQNEAQ. The ends lost 3 bases at V and 5 bases at J; junction bases unmatched: 5. The CDR3 loop spans 15 amino acids. Here the CDR3 DNA reads TGTGCCAGCAGCTTTGCAGGGGGCAGGACCGGGGAGCTGTTTTTT. This translates into CASSFAGGRTGELFF.

In this sample, this clone turned up once. The rearrangement links TRBV19 to TRBJ1-5; D is perhaps TRBD1 (6 bases). CDR1 and CDR2 (germline): LNHDA, SQIVND (reference sequence). There are 15 residues in the CDR3. Trimming cost V 4 bases and J 4 bases, with 14 bases left between them. Here the CDR3 reads CASSSVGGWNQPQHF. The CDR3 coding sequence is TGTGCCAGTAGTAGCGTAGGGGGATGGAATCAGCCCCAGCATTTT.

This chain's CDR3 is CASSVGIGGRETQYF. The CDR3 DNA is TGTGCCAGCAGCGTAGGAATAGGGGGCCGGGAGACCCAGTACTTC. The gene calls are TRBV9 and TRBJ2-5, with 7 nucleotides matching TRBD1. J gave up 5 bases and V 0 bases, and 7 bases lay outside the gene matches. The CDR3 is made up of 15 amino acids. Germline CDR1 is SGDLS and CDR2 is YYNGEE.

The genes are TRBV6-5 and TRBJ1-1; D is ambiguous. Per the germline V gene, CDR1 is MNHEY and CDR2 is SVGAGI. CDR3 length equals 13 residues. Trimming cost V 3 bases and J 1 base, with 6 bases left between them. Here the CDR3 DNA reads TGTGCCAGCAGTTATGGGGAGAACACTGAAGCTTTCTTT. It specifies CASSYGENTEAFF.

This clone was observed a few times. This chain's CDR3 is CSVGTGAITYEQYF. The CDR3, as DNA: TGCAGCGTTGGGACAGGGGCCATCACCTACGAGCAGTACTTC. V and J are TRBV29-1 and TRBJ2-7, with TRBD1 identical over 9 bases. V trimming: 4 bases; J trimming: 2 bases; junction bases outside the gene matches: 6. This CDR3 region has 14 residues. The V gene's germline CDR1 is SQVTM and CDR2 ANQGSEA.

This clone was found a few times. The rearrangement joins TRBV30 to TRBJ1-1; tentative D call: TRBD1 (6 bases). In germline, CDR1 is GTSNPN, CDR2 SVGIG (reference sequence). This CDR3 has 14 residues. Trimming took 2 bases from V and 0 from J, leaving 10 bases between them. This CDR3 is CAWSFTGMNTEAFF. The CDR3 DNA reads TGTGCCTGGAGTTTTACAGGGATGAACACTGAAGCTTTCTTT.

In its sample, this clone was seen once. V usage is TRBV11-2 and J usage is TRBJ2-7, with TRBD2 as a possible D gene (6 bases). Germline V gene lookup returns CDR1 SGHAT and CDR2 FQNNGV. The CDR3 consists of 15 residues. Trimming took off 6 bases at V and 1 base at J, with 16 bases between the two ends. This chain's CDR3 is CASRRPGLSSYEQYF. The CDR3 coding sequence is TGTGCCAGCAGACGTCCGGGACTGTCGTCCTACGAGCAGTACTTC.

In DNA, the CDR3 is TGTGCCAGCGTTCGCAGGGACGGGGGAGAGACCCAGTACTTC. Amino acids: CASVRRDGGETQYF. The V call is TRBV5-6, the J call TRBJ2-5; a possible D gene is TRBD2 (6 bases). The CDR3 runs to 14 residues. Germline CDR1 SGHDT, CDR2 YYEEEE. The V and J ends lost 7 bases and 4 bases respectively, with 17 bases between them.

In this sample, this clone turned up a few times. V is TRBV29-1 and J is TRBJ2-1, with 14 nucleotides matching TRBD2. With V trimmed by 6 bases and J by 7 bases, 11 bases remained unmatched. The CDR3 loop spans 16 amino acids. Germline V gene sequence: CDR1 SQVTM, CDR2 ANQGSEA. The CDR3 DNA reads as TGCAGCGTCGGTTACCGACTAGCGGGAGGGCCAAATGAGCAGTTCTTC. Translating gives CSVGYRLAGGPNEQFF.

Only a few counts were recorded for this clone. This chain links TRBV2 with TRBJ2-6, with D possibly being TRBD1 (5 bases). Per the germline V gene, CDR1 is SNHLY and CDR2 is FYNNEI. The length of the CDR3 is 16 residues. Between the trimmed V and J ends, which lost 2 bases and 0 bases, there was a span of 8 bases. The DNA for the CDR3 is TGTGCCAGCAGTGAACGACAGTACTCTGGGGCCAACGTCCTGACTTTC. Amino acids: CASSERQYSGANVLTF.